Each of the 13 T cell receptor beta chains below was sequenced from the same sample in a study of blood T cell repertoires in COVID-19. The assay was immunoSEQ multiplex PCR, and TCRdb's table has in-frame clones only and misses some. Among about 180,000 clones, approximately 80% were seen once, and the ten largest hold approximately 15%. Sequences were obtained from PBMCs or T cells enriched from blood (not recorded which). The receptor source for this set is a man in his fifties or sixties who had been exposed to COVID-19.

The CDR3 DNA sequence: TGTGCCAGCAGTTTCGAACAGAATCAGCCCCAGCATTTT. Translated: CASSFEQNQPQHF. The chain has TRBV12-3 or TRBV12-4 and TRBJ1-5; D is ambiguous. The V and J ends lost 3 bases and 4 bases respectively, with 7 bases between them. The CDR3 consists of 13 residues.

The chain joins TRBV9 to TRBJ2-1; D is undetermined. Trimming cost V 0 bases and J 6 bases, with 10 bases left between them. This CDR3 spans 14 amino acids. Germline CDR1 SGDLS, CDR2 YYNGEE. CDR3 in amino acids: CASSVAGASNEQFF. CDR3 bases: TGTGCCAGCAGCGTAGCTGGAGCGTCCAATGAGCAGTTCTTC. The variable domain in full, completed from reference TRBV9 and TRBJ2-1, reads DSGVTQTPKHLITATGQRVTLRCSPRSGDLSVYWYQQSLDQGLQFLIQYYNGEERAKGNILERFSAQQFPDLHSELNLSSLELGDSALYFCASSVAGASNEQFFGPGTRLTVL.

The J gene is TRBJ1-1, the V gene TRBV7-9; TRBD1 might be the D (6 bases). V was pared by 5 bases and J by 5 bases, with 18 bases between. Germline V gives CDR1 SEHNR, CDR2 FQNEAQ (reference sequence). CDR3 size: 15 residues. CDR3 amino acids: CASSGQLQGRTEAFF. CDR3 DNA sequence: TGTGCCAGCAGCGGTCAGTTACAGGGCCGGACTGAAGCTTTCTTT.

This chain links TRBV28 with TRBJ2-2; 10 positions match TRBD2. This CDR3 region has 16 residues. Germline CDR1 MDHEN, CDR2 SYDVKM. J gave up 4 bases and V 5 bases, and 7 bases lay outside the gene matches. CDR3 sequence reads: CASSRLAGVGTGELFF. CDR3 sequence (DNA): TGTGCCAGCAGTCGTCTAGCGGGAGTCGGCACCGGGGAGCTGTTTTTT. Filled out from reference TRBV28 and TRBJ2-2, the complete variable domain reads DVKVTQSSRYLVKRTGEKVFLECVQDMDHENMFWYRQDPGLGLRLIYFSYDVKMKEKGDIPEGYSVSREKKERFSLILESASTNQTSMYLCASSRLAGVGTGELFFGEGSRLTVL.

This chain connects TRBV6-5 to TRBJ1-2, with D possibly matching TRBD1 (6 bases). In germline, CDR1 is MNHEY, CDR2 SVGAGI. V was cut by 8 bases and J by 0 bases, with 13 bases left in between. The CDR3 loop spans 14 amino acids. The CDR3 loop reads CASHQGFSNYGYTF. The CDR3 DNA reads TGTGCCAGCCATCAGGGGTTCTCTAACTATGGCTACACCTTC.

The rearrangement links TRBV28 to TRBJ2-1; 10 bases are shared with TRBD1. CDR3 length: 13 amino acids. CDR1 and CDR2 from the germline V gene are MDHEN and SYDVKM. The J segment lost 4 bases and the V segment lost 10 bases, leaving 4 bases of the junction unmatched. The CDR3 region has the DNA TGTGCCACACGACAGGGGGCTTACAATGAGCAGTTCTTC. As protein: CATRQGAYNEQFF.

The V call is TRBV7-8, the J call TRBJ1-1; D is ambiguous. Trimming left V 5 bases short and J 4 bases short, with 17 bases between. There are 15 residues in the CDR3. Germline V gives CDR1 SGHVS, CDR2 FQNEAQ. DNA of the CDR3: TGTGCCAGCAGCGCGCGGACTTTTAGTGGCACTGAAGCTTTCTTT. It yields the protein CASSARTFSGTEAFF.

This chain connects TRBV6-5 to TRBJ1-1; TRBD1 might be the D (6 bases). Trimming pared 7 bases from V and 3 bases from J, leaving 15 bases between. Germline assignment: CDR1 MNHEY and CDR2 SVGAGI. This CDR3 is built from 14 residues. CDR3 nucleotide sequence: TGTGCCAGCACGATTAGGGGGGGTTACACTGAAGCTTTCTTT. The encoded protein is CASTIRGGYTEAFF.

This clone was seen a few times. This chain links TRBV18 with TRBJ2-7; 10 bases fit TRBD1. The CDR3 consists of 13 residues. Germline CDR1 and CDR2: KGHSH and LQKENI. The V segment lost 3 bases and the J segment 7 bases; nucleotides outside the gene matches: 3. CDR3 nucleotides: TGTGCCAGCTCACCGGGACAGGGGAAAGAGCAGTACTTC. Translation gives CASSPGQGKEQYF.

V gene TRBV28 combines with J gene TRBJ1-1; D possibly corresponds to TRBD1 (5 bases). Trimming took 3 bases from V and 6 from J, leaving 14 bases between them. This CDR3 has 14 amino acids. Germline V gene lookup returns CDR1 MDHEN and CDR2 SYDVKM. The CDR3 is CASSLGHRGAEAFF. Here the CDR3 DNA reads TGTGCCAGCAGTTTGGGGCACCGGGGGGCTGAAGCTTTCTTT.

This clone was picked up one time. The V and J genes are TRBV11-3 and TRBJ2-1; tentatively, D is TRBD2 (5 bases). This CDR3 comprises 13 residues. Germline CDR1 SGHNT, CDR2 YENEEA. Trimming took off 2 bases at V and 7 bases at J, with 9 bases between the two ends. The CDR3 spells CASSLFRGNEQFF. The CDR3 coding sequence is TGTGCCAGCAGCTTATTCAGAGGGAATGAGCAGTTCTTC.

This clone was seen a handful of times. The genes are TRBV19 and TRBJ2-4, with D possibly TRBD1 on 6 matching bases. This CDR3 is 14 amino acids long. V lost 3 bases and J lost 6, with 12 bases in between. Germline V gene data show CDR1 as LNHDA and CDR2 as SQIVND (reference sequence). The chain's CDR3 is CASSIQGPPNIQYF. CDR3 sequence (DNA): TGTGCCAGTAGTATTCAGGGGCCCCCAAACATTCAGTACTTC.

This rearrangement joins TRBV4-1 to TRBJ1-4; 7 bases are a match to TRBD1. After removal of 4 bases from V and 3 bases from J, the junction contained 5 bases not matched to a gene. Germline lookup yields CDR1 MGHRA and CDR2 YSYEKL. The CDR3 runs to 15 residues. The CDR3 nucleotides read TGCGCCAGCAGCCCCGAGGGGGCGTCTAATGAAAAACTGTTTTTT. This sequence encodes CASSPEGASNEKLFF.